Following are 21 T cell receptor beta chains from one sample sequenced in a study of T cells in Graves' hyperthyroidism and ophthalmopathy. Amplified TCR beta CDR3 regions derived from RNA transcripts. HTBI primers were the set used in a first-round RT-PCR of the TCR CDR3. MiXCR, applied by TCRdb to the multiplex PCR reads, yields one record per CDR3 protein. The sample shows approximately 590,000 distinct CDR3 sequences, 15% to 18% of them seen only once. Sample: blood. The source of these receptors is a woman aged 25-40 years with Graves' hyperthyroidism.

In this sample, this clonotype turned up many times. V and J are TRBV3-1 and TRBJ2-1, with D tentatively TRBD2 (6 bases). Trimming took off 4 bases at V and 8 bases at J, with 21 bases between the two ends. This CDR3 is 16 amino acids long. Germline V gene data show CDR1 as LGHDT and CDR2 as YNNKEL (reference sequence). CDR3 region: CASSRNFGTQGDEQFF. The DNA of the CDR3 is TGTGCCAGCAGCCGAAACTTTGGGACTCAGGGAGATGAGCAGTTCTTC.

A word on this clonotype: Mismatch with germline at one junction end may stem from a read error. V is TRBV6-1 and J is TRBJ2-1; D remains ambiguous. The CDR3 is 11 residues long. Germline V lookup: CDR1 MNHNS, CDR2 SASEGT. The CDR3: CAGSPGYEQFF. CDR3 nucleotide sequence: TGTGCCGGCAGTCCTGGCTATGAGCAGTTCTTC.

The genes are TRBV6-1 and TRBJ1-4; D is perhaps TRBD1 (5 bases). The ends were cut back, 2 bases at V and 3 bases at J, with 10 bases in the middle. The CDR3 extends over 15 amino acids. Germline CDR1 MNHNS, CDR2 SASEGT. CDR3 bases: TGTGCCAGCAGTGAATGGGGGTTTCCTAATGAAAAACTGTTTTTT. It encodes CASSEWGFPNEKLFF.

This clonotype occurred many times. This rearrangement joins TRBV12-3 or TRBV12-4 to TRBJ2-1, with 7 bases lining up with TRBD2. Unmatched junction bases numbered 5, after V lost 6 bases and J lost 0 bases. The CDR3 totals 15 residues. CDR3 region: CASRGGVFSYNEQFF. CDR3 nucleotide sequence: TGTGCCAGCAGGGGGGGGGTATTCTCCTACAATGAGCAGTTCTTC.

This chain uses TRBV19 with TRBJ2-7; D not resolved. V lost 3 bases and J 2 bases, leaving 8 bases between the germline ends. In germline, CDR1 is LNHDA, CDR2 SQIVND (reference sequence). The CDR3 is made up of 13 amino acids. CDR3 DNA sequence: TGTGCCAGTAGTATTGCGGCGGCCTACGAGCAGTACTTC. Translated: CASSIAAAYEQYF.

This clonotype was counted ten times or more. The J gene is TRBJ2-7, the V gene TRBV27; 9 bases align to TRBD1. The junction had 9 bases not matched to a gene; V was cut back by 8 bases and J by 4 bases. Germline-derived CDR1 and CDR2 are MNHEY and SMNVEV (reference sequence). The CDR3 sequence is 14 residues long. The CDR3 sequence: CASAPGTGSYEQYF. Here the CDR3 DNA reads TGTGCCAGCGCCCCCGGGACAGGGTCATACGAGCAGTACTTC.

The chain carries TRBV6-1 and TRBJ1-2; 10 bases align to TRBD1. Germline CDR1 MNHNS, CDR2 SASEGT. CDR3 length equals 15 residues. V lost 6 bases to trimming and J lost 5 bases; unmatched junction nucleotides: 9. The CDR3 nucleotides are TGTGCCAGCAGCCGGGGGACAGGGGTTGGGTATGGCTACACCTTC. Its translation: CASSRGTGVGYGYTF.

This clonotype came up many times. The CDR3 DNA follows: TGTGCCAGCAGCTTAGTGGGACAGGGATACTATGGTAGCGGGAGGCCCGACAATGAGCAGTTCTTC. This sequence encodes CASSLVGQGYYGSGRPDNEQFF. The rearrangement joins TRBV11-2 to TRBJ2-1; D perhaps matches TRBD2 (10 bases). V was cut by 1 base and J by 5 bases, with 33 bases left in between. The CDR3 covers 22 residues. Per germline, CDR1 SGHAT and CDR2 FQNNGV.

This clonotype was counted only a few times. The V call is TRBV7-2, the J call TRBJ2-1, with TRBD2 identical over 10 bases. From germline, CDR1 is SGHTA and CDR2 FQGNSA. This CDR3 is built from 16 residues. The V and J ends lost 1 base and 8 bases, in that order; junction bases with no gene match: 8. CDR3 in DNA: TGTGCCAGCAGCTTAGTACAGCGGGAGGGCCTCGATGAGCAGTTCTTC. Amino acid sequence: CASSLVQREGLDEQFF. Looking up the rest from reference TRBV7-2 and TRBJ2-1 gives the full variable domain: GAGVSQSPSNKVTEKGKDVELRCDPISGHTALYWYRQSLGQGLEFLIYFQGNSAPDKSGLPSDRFSAERTGGSVSTLTIQRTQQEDSAVYLCASSLVQREGLDEQFFGPGTRLTVL.

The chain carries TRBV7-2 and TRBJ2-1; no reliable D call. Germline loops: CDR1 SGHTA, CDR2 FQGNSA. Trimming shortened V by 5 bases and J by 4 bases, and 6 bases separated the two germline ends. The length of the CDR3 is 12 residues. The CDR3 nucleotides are TGTGCCAGCAGCCCTATATACAATGAGCAGTTCTTC. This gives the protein CASSPIYNEQFF.

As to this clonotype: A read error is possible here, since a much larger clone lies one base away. CDR3 region: CSFGAPVYEQFF. As DNA, the CDR3 is TGCAGCTTTGGGGCCCCGGTTTATGAGCAGTTCTTC. The gene calls are TRBV29-1 and TRBJ2-1; maybe TRBD1 (5 bases). CDR1 and CDR2 (germline): SQVTM, ANQGSEA. This CDR3 has 12 amino acids. V lost 8 bases and J lost 8, with 16 bases in between.

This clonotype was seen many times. Here the CDR3 reads CASSLVSKGSYEQYF. The DNA of the CDR3 is TGTGCCAGCAGCTTAGTCAGTAAGGGATCCTACGAGCAGTACTTC. This chain links TRBV7-9 with TRBJ2-7; no clear D. This CDR3 contains 15 residues. Germline lookup yields CDR1 SEHNR and CDR2 FQNEAQ (reference sequence). The V gene lost 1 base and the J gene lost 1 base, with 11 bases spanning the gap.

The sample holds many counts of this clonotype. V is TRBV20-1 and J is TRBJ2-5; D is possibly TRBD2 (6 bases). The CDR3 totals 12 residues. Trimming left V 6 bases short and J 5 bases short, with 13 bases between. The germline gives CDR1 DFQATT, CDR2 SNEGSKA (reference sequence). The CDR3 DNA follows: TGCAGTGCGAGGAGGGCCGGGGAGACCCAGTACTTC. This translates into CSARRAGETQYF.

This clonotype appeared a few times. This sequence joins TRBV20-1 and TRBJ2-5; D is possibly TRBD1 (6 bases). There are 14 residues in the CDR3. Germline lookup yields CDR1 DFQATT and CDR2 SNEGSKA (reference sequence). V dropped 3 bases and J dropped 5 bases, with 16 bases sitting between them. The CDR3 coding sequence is TGCAGTGCTAGCATCAGGAAGGGGGTGGAGACCCAGTACTTC. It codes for CSASIRKGVETQYF.

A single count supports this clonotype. In nucleotides, the CDR3 is TGTGCCAGCAGCTATGCGGGACACGACAATTCACCCCTCCACTTT. This encodes CASSYAGHDNSPLHF. V gene TRBV6-2 or TRBV6-3 combines with J gene TRBJ1-6; a possible D gene is TRBD1 (6 bases). Germline V gene sequence: CDR1 MNHEY, CDR2 SVGEGT. The CDR3 has 15 residues. Trimming took 6 bases from V and 7 from J, leaving 16 bases between them.

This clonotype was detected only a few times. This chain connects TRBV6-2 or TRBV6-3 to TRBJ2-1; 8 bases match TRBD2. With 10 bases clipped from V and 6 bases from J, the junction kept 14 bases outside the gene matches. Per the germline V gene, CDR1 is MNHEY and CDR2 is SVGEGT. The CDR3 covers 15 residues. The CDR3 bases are TGTGCCACCACTAACCGAGCGGGAGTTTCCAATGAGCAGTTCTTC. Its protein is CATTNRAGVSNEQFF.

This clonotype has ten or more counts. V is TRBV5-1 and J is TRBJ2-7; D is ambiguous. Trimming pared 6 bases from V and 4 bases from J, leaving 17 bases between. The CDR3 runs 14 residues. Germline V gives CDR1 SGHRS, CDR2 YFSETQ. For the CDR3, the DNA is TGCGCCAGCAAGAAAGGAACCCCTCCTTACGAGCAGTACTTC. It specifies CASKKGTPPYEQYF.

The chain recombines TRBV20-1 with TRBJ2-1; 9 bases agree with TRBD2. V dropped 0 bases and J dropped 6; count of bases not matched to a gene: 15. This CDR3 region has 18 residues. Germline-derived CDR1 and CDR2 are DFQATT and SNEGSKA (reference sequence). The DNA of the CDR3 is TGCAGTGCTAGAGAATATGGGACTAGCCCTTTAAAGTTCAATGAGCAGTTCTTC. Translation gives CSAREYGTSPLKFNEQFF.

This CDR3 reads CSVEGARASASSYNEQFF. In DNA, the CDR3 is TGCAGCGTTGAAGGCGCGAGGGCTAGCGCGAGCTCCTACAATGAGCAGTTCTTC. This sequence joins TRBV29-1 and TRBJ2-1; weak D call: TRBD2 (6 bases). Germline CDR1 reads SQVTM; CDR2 reads ANQGSEA. The CDR3 loop spans 18 amino acids. V gave up 1 base and J gave up 0 bases, with 19 bases separating them.

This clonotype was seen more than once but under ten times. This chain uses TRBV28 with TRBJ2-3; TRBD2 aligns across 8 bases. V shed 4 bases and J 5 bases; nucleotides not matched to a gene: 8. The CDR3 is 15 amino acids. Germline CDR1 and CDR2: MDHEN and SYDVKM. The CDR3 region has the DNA TGTGCCAGCAGTTCACCAGGACTAGCAAGAGATACGCAGTATTTT. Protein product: CASSSPGLARDTQYF.

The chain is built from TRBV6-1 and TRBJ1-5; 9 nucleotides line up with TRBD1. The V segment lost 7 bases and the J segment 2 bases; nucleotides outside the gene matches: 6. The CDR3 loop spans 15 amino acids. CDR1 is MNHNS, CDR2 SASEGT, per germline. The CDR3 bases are TGTGCCAGCAAAGTGGGACAGGGCGGCAATCAGCCCCAGCATTTT. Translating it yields CASKVGQGGNQPQHF.